The rows below give T cell receptor beta chains drawn from one sample of a study of blood T cells in healthy people across ages. One entry per CDR3 protein results from TCRdb running MiXCR on the 5' RACE reads. The sample contains about 570,000 distinct CDR3 sequences, 25% to 30% of which appear only once. The sample consisted of blood. All receptors come from a woman between 65 and 79 years old in good health. Each CDR3 is given with its conserved first and last residue. A D gene is named only where the DNA matches it firmly. A clone size is listed for some rows: how often the clone was seen (once, few, many), or a class if it is expanded.

>TRBJ2-5|-|-|TRBV7-2
TGTGCCAGCAGCTTAGCCCTAGGTTCGGAGACCCAGTACTTC
CASSLALGSETQYF
>TRBJ2-7|-|-|TRBV10-3
TGTGCCATCAGCCCGGGGCAGGAGCAGTACTTC
CAISPGQEQYF
>TRBJ2-3|-|TRBD1|TRBV7-9
TGTGCCAGCAGTTTCCTAGGACAGGGCGGGACAGATACGCAGTATTTT
CASSFLGQGGTDTQYF
>TRBJ2-3|-|TRBD2|TRBV12-3/TRBV12-4
TGTGCCAGCAGCCGGGAGACTAGCGGGGCTAGCACAGATACGCAGTATTTT
CASSRETSGASTDTQYF
>TRBJ2-7|-|-|TRBV6-2/TRBV6-3
TGTGCCAGCAGTTACTCCTCGGAGGGATCCCATTACGAGCAGTACTTC
CASSYSSEGSHYEQYF
>TRBJ2-6|-|TRBD1|TRBV29-1
TGCAGCGTCTTCTTTACGGGACAGGGACACTCTGGGGCCAACGTCCTGACTTTC
CSVFFTGQGHSGANVLTF
>TRBJ2-1|many|TRBD2|TRBV2
TGTGCCAGCAGAACAGACCCAGCGGGGCCCTCCTACAATGAGCAGTTCTTC
CASRTDPAGPSYNEQFF
>TRBJ2-7|few|TRBD1|TRBV2
TGTGCCAGCAGTGCGACAGGGGGCTCCTACGAGCAGTACTTC
CASSATGGSYEQYF
>TRBJ1-3|-|-|TRBV6-5
TGTGCCAGCAGCAACGGACAGCCTGGAAACACCATATATTTT
CASSNGQPGNTIYF
>TRBJ2-7|-|-|TRBV7-2
TGTGCCAGCAGGCTGGGAACCTACGAGCAGTACTTT
CASRLGTYEQYF
>TRBJ2-5|-|-|TRBV7-2
TGTGCCAGCAGCCCCCGAGTGGGGGCCCAAGAGACCCAGTACTTC
CASSPRVGAQETQYF
>TRBJ1-2|few|-|TRBV6-1
TGTGCCAGCAGTGAAGGGGTTCGCTACACCTTC
CASSEGVRYTF
>TRBJ2-2|few|-|TRBV5-1
TGCGCCAGCAGCTTGAGCCCCAACACCGGGGAGCTGTTTTTT
CASSLSPNTGELFF
>TRBJ2-7|-|-|TRBV20-1
TGCGGTGCTAGACTAGCCTACGAGCAGTACTTC
CGARLAYEQYF
>TRBJ1-6|-|-|TRBV11-1
TGTGCCAGCAGCCATAAGGGTGTCCGAGAACCCCTCCACTTT
CASSHKGVREPLHF